Each of the 8 T cell receptor beta chains below was sequenced from the same sample in a study of shared clonotypes between healthy human individuals. Clones were sequenced by immunoSEQ multiplex PCR, and TCRdb holds only the in-frame ones, with some missing. The sample consists of around 440,000 clones, over 60% of them appearing once. Specimen: PBMCs. The receptors stem from a woman aged 40 to 50 in good health. Some clones in this sample may be carry-over from other donors' samples.

The chain carries TRBV5-1 and TRBJ2-7; D possibly corresponds to TRBD2 (5 bases). CDR1 is SGHRS, CDR2 YFSETQ, per germline. V lost 0 bases, J lost 3 bases, and 10 bases lay in between. The length of the CDR3 is 14 residues. DNA for the CDR3: TGCGCCAGCAGCTTGGAGAGGGCCATCTACGAGCAGTACTTC. It specifies CASSLERAIYEQYF. Full variable domain (remainder filled in from reference TRBV5-1 and TRBJ2-7): KAGVTQTPRYLIKTRGQQVTLSCSPISGHRSVSWYQQTPGQGLQFLFEYFSETQRNKGNFPGRFSGRQFSNSRSEMNVSTLELGDSALYLCASSLERAIYEQYFGPGTRLTVT.

This clone has more than one count but fewer than ten. The V and J genes are TRBV7-2 and TRBJ1-5; 7 positions match TRBD1. Per the germline V gene, CDR1 is SGHTA and CDR2 is FQGNSA. The ends lost 1 base at V and 2 bases at J; junction bases unmatched: 5. The CDR3 runs 16 residues. CDR3 coding DNA: TGTGCCAGCAGCTTAGGTATAGGACAGGGCAATCAGCCCCAGCATTTT. Translated: CASSLGIGQGNQPQHF.

Comments on this clone: A far larger clone lies a single base away; this is likely a read error. The CDR3 does not end in the conserved phenylalanine or tryptophan, so this is likely a read error. This chain connects TRBV30 to TRBJ1-1, with TRBD1 as a possible D gene (5 bases). The V and J ends lost 4 bases and 4 bases respectively, with 13 bases between them. Germline-derived CDR1 and CDR2 are GTSNPN and SVGIG (reference sequence). The CDR3 totals 13 residues. CDR3 amino acids: CAWISGEVTEAFS. The CDR3 region has the DNA TGTGCCTGGATTTCGGGGGAGGTCACTGAAGCTTTCTCT.

As concerns this clone: Other DNA sequences in this sample translate to the same CDR3. The chain joins TRBV7-8 to TRBJ2-5; D may match TRBD1 or TRBD2 (5 bases each). V was clipped by 5 bases and J by 2 bases, with 12 bases between them. Germline CDR1 SGHVS, CDR2 FQNEAQ. This CDR3 has 14 amino acids. Here the CDR3 reads CASSLGTVQETQYF. The DNA for the CDR3 is TGTGCCAGCAGCCTCGGGACGGTTCAAGAGACCCAGTACTTC.

This chain connects TRBV4-1 to TRBJ2-3; no reliable D call. From germline, CDR1 is MGHRA and CDR2 YSYEKL. V lost 2 bases and J 2 bases, leaving 2 bases between the germline ends. The CDR3 is 12 amino acids. The CDR3 region has the DNA TGCGCCAGCAGCCAACTCACAGATACGCAGTATTTT. Its translation is CASSQLTDTQYF.

This clone was recorded a few times. This chain links TRBV10-3 with TRBJ2-5; maybe TRBD2 (6 bases). The CDR3 totals 13 residues. The V end was cut by 2 bases, the J end by 4 bases, with 8 bases between. CDR1 and CDR2 (germline): ENHRY, SYGVKD. DNA of the CDR3: TGTGCCATCAGTGAGACTAGCCCAGAGACCCAGTACTTC. As protein: CAISETSPETQYF.

The DNA of the CDR3 is TGTGCCAGCAGTTCGGACAGGGCGGTCAATGAGCAGTTCTTC. It is translated as CASSSDRAVNEQFF. The V and J genes are TRBV7-3 and TRBJ2-1, with 8 bases that match TRBD1. This CDR3 is 14 amino acids long. Germline loops: CDR1 SGHTA, CDR2 FQGTGA. The J segment lost 6 bases and the V segment lost 6 bases, leaving 7 bases of the junction unmatched. Full variable domain (missing parts from reference TRBV7-3 and TRBJ2-1): GAGVSQTPSNKVTEKGKYVELRCDPISGHTALYWYRQSLGQGPEFLIYFQGTGAADDSGLPNDRFFAVRPEGSVSTLKIQRTERGDSAVYLCASSSDRAVNEQFFGPGTRLTVL.

This clone was detected many times. This rearrangement joins TRBV7-9 to TRBJ2-3; possibly TRBD1 or TRBD2 for D (6 bases each). The CDR3 is 16 residues long. Trimming removed 5 bases at V and 5 bases at J, with 20 bases between. Germline lookup yields CDR1 SEHNR and CDR2 FQNEAQ (reference sequence). The CDR3 sequence is CASSPPGSGGGDTQYF. CDR3 DNA sequence: TGTGCCAGCAGCCCCCCAGGTTCTGGAGGGGGAGATACGCAGTATTTT.